Shown below are 14 T cell receptor beta chains from a single sample sequenced in a study of shared clonotypes between healthy human individuals. Generated by immunoSEQ multiplex PCR, the TCRdb table keeps only in-frame clones and is missing some. This table has around 2,000,000 clones, over 85% appearing once. Naive CD8 cells, CD45RO-negative and positively selected for CCR7, excluded terminally differentiated effector memory CD45RA+ cells. The material sequenced was naive CD8+ T cells sorted from blood. These receptors all stem from a man aged 18-30 years in good health.

This clone came up once. The V call is TRBV27, the J call TRBJ1-2; D remains ambiguous. Germline CDR1 reads MNHEY; CDR2 reads SMNVEV (reference sequence). V dropped 2 bases and J dropped 8 bases, with 18 bases sitting between them. The CDR3 spans 15 residues. The DNA of the CDR3 is TGTGCCAGCAGTTTAAGAGGGTCCCCAGGAGGGGGCTACACCTTC. This gives the protein CASSLRGSPGGGYTF.

The chain couples TRBV5-1 to TRBJ2-2, with D perhaps matching TRBD1 or TRBD2 (5 bases each). The CDR3 runs to 15 residues. Germline CDR1 is SGHRS and CDR2 is YFSETQ. The V end lost 0 bases, the J end lost 6 bases, and 12 bases lay between the germline ends. The DNA of the CDR3 is TGCGCCAGCAGCTTGGGAGGGGTTAGCGCCGGGGAGCTGTTTTTT. Amino acids: CASSLGGVSAGELFF.

As for this clone: The same CDR3 is also encoded by other DNA sequences in this sample. The genes are TRBV27 and TRBJ2-7; the D gene is possibly TRBD2 (6 bases). Per the germline V gene, CDR1 is MNHEY and CDR2 is SMNVEV (reference sequence). Trimming removed 2 bases at V and 0 bases at J, with 8 bases between. The CDR3 spans 14 residues. This chain's CDR3 is CASSLVGGSYEQYF. In nucleotides, the CDR3 is TGTGCCAGCAGTTTAGTGGGAGGCTCCTACGAGCAGTACTTC.

Worth noting for this clone: The same CDR3 also results from other DNA sequences found in this sample. The chain joins TRBV7-9 to TRBJ2-5; TRBD2 agrees at 12 bases. Losses at the gene ends were 2 bases for V and 5 bases for J; bases not matched to a gene: 3. The CDR3 extends over 15 amino acids. The germline V gene encodes CDR1 SEHNR and CDR2 FQNEAQ (reference sequence). DNA of the CDR3: TGTGCCAGCAGCTTACTAGCGGGGGGGCCGGAGACCCAGTACTTC. Translating it yields CASSLLAGGPETQYF.

V is TRBV2 and J is TRBJ1-5, with TRBD1 identical over 9 bases. Trimming took 4 bases from V and 2 from J; bases not matched to a gene: 6. The CDR3 spans 16 residues. The germline V gene has CDR1 SNHLY and CDR2 FYNNEI. CDR3 loop: CASSATGGLGNQPQHF. CDR3 nucleotides: TGTGCCAGCAGTGCTACAGGGGGCCTTGGCAATCAGCCCCAGCATTTT.

The J gene is TRBJ1-2, the V gene TRBV6-5; TRBD1 aligns across 7 bases. V gave up 0 bases and J gave up 6 bases; unmatched junction bases: 4. The CDR3 extends over 14 amino acids. Per germline, CDR1 MNHEY and CDR2 SVGAGI. The CDR3 sequence: CASSYSSGGDGYTF. CDR3 sequence (DNA): TGTGCCAGCAGTTACTCGTCAGGGGGGGATGGCTACACCTTC.

The V gene is TRBV5-6, the J gene TRBJ2-7; D not certain. Germline CDR1 is SGHDT and CDR2 is YYEEEE. Trimming cost V 0 bases and J 2 bases, with 9 bases left between them. The CDR3 runs 14 residues. CDR3 DNA sequence: TGTGCCAGCAGCTTGGTCGTCAGTACCTACGAGCAGTACTTC. It encodes CASSLVVSTYEQYF.

V gene TRBV5-5 combines with J gene TRBJ2-7, with TRBD1 matching 10 bases. The CDR3 totals 13 residues. The junction had 3 bases not matched to a gene; V was cut back by 5 bases and J by 4 bases. The germline gives CDR1 SGHKS, CDR2 YYEKEE (reference sequence). CDR3 coding DNA: TGTGCCAGCAGACGGACAGGGGGATACGAGCAGTACTTC. Protein sequence: CASRRTGGYEQYF.

Only one count was recorded for this clone. The chain combines TRBV4-1 with TRBJ2-5, with D perhaps being TRBD1 or TRBD2 (5 bases each). Trimming shortened V by 3 bases and J by 4 bases, and 12 bases separated the two germline ends. The CDR3 runs to 14 residues. CDR1 and CDR2 (germline): MGHRA, YSYEKL. The CDR3: CASSHLGAGETQYF. The CDR3 DNA sequence: TGCGCCAGCAGCCACCTCGGGGCCGGAGAGACCCAGTACTTC.

This chain joins TRBV7-9 and TRBJ2-7; 8 bases map to TRBD2. V gave up 0 bases and J gave up 3 bases; unmatched junction bases: 1. The V gene's germline CDR1 is SEHNR and CDR2 FQNEAQ (reference sequence). CDR3 length: 14 residues. In DNA, the CDR3 is TGTGCCAGCAGCTTAGCCGCGGGGGGCTACGAGCAGTACTTC. Translated: CASSLAAGGYEQYF.

The rearrangement links TRBV19 to TRBJ2-1, with no clear D. Trimming pared 6 bases from V and 6 bases from J, leaving 9 bases between. The length of the CDR3 is 12 residues. CDR1 and CDR2 from the germline V gene are LNHDA and SQIVND (reference sequence). The CDR3 reads CASREGINEQFF. CDR3 nucleotides: TGTGCCAGTAGGGAAGGAATCAATGAGCAGTTCTTC. Looking up the rest from reference TRBV19 and TRBJ2-1 gives the full variable domain: DGGITQSPKYLFRKEGQNVTLSCEQNLNHDAMYWYRQDPGQGLRLIYYSQIVNDFQKGDIAEGYSVSREKKESFPLTVTSAQKNPTAFYLCASREGINEQFFGPGTRLTVL.

J is TRBJ2-3 and V is TRBV30, with D possibly being TRBD2 (7 bases). Trimming cost V 4 bases and J 0 bases, with 26 bases left between them. There are 19 residues in the CDR3. Germline values: CDR1 GTSNPN, CDR2 SVGIG (reference sequence). This chain's CDR3 is CAWTGWGGGLLTSTDTQYF. The CDR3, as DNA: TGTGCCTGGACCGGATGGGGGGGCGGTCTTTTAACTAGCACAGATACGCAGTATTTT.

In the case of this clone: The sample carries other DNA sequences with the same CDR3. CDR3 DNA: TGTGCCAGCAGCTTATTAGGCAGCTACGAGCAGTACTTC. Translated: CASSLLGSYEQYF. J is TRBJ2-7 and V is TRBV11-1; no reliable D call. This CDR3 is 13 amino acids long. Trimming removed 2 bases from V and 3 bases from J, with 8 bases in between. The germline CDR1 and CDR2 sequences are SGHAT and FQDESV (reference sequence).

The chain combines TRBV10-2 with TRBJ2-2, with TRBD2 as a possible D gene (6 bases). Germline assignment: CDR1 WSHSY and CDR2 SAAADI. The CDR3 is made up of 14 amino acids. Trimming removed 8 bases from V and 3 bases from J, with 13 bases in between. The DNA of the CDR3 is TGCGCCAGCCTCGACGGGGGTTACACCGGGGAGCTGTTTTTT. Translated, it gives CASLDGGYTGELFF.